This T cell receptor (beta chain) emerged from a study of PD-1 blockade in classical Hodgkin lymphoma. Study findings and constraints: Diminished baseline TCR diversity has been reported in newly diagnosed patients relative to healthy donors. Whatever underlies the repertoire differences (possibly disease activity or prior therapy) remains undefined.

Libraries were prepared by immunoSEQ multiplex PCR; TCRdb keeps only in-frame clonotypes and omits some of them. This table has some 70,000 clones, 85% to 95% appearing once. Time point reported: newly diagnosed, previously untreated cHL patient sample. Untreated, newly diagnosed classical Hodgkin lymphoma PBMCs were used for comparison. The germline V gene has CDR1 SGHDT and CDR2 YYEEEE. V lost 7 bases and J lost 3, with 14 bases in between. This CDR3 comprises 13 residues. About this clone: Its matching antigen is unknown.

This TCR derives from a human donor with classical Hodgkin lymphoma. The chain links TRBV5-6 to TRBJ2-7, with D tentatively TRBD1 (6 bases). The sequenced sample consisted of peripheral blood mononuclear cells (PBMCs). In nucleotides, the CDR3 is TGTGCCAGCGGTCGGACAGCCAGCTACGAGCAGTACTTC. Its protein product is CASGRTASYEQYF.